Reported below is one T cell receptor (beta chain). Whereas donors were nominally healthy upon sampling, unrecorded immune exposures were probable. The data stem from a study of cytomegalovirus exposure and HLA in healthy donors. A multiplex PCR was run with 60 Vbeta primers and 13 Jbeta primers. The table came from immunoSEQ multiplex PCR; TCRdb's copy has only in-frame clones and leaves some out. This repertoire includes under 75,000 clones. V was clipped by 4 bases and J by 4 bases, with 10 bases between them. CDR3 length: 14 amino acids. Germline V gives CDR1 SGHAT, CDR2 FQDESV (reference sequence).

The clonotype comes from a female donor in good health and CMV-seropositive. The V and J genes are TRBV11-1 and TRBJ1-4; perhaps TRBD1 as D (5 bases). The sequenced material came from PBMCs. CDR3 in DNA: TGTGCCAGCAGCTCCGACAGAAATAATGAAAAACTGTTTTTT. It codes for CASSSDRNNEKLFF. The full variable domain, with the rest looked up from reference TRBV11-1 and TRBJ1-4, is EAEVAQSPRYKITEKSQAVAFWCDPISGHATLYWYRQILGQGPELLVQFQDESVVDDSQLPKDRFSAERLKGVDSTLKIQPAELGDSAMYLCASSSDRNNEKLFFGSGTQLSVL.